One sample yielded the 5 T cell receptor beta chains listed below, sequenced in a study of T cells in localized non-small cell lung cancer. The data were produced by immunoSEQ multiplex PCR, yet TCRdb's version contains in-frame clones alone and is incomplete. The sample consists of 35,000 to 45,000 clones, about 90% of them appearing once. Specimen: peripheral blood, collected before any cancer treatment. Receptor source: a female donor over 55 with stage I squamous cell lung carcinoma.

The rearrangement links TRBV4-2 to TRBJ1-2, with D tentatively TRBD1 (5 bases). From germline, CDR1 is LGHNA and CDR2 YNFKEQ. CDR3 length: 13 residues. V gave up 1 base and J gave up 8 bases, with 11 bases separating them. The CDR3 coding sequence is TGTGCCAGCAGCCAAGTGGACACACTGGGCTACACCTTC. Translation gives CASSQVDTLGYTF.

This clone is a singleton in its sample. The genes are TRBV30 and TRBJ1-5; tentatively, D is TRBD1 (5 bases). V lost 2 bases, J lost 4 bases, and 15 bases lay in between. Germline CDR1 reads GTSNPN; CDR2 reads SVGIG (reference sequence). The CDR3 is 15 amino acids. This CDR3 is CAWSPFGGGNQPQHF. Written as DNA, the CDR3 is TGTGCCTGGAGTCCCTTTGGGGGGGGAAATCAGCCCCAGCATTTT. The full variable domain, completed using reference TRBV30 and TRBJ1-5, is SQTIHQWPATLVQPVGSPLSLECTVEGTSNPNLYWYRQAAGRGLQLLFYSVGIGQISSEVPQNLSASRPQDRQFILSSKKLLLSDSGFYLCAWSPFGGGNQPQHFGDGTRLSIL.

This clone was seen only a few times. V usage is TRBV28 and J usage is TRBJ2-3; D unresolved. Trimming pared 7 bases from V and 7 bases from J, leaving 15 bases between. CDR3 size: 13 residues. Germline CDR1 reads MDHEN; CDR2 reads SYDVKM. The CDR3 protein is CASTNGGSNTQYF. CDR3 coding DNA: TGTGCCAGCACGAACGGCGGATCCAATACGCAGTATTTT. The full variable domain, rest sourced from reference TRBV28 and TRBJ2-3, is DVKVTQSSRYLVKRTGEKVFLECVQDMDHENMFWYRQDPGLGLRLIYFSYDVKMKEKGDIPEGYSVSREKKERFSLILESASTNQTSMYLCASTNGGSNTQYFGPGTRLTVL.

This clone has more than one count but fewer than ten. Here the CDR3 DNA reads TGCGCCAGCAGCCAAGAGACAATCGGACTTCAAGAGACCCAGTACTTC. Amino acids: CASSQETIGLQETQYF. V gene TRBV4-3 combines with J gene TRBJ2-5; a weak D match, TRBD2 (5 bases). The CDR3 totals 16 residues. The V and J ends lost 0 bases and 2 bases respectively, with 13 bases between them. From germline, CDR1 is LGHNA and CDR2 YSLEER.

The chain is built from TRBV5-6 and TRBJ2-3; TRBD1 agrees at 8 bases. The CDR3 spans 15 residues. J was trimmed by 0 bases and V by 4 bases; bases with no gene match: 4. Germline CDR1 reads SGHDT; CDR2 reads YYEEEE. CDR3 residues: CASSAGQASTDTQYF. In DNA, the CDR3 is TGTGCCAGCAGCGCGGGACAGGCGAGCACAGATACGCAGTATTTT.